Each of the 14 T cell receptor beta chains below was sequenced from the same sample in a study of pediatric ulcerative colitis. One to two pinch biopsies were taken from the rectum during colonoscopy. Profiling relied on immunoSEQ multiplex PCR, and the TCRdb table lists in-frame clones only, not all of them. The data show approximately 17,000 clones, 70% to 80% seen once. Sequenced material: gut tissue. These receptors were taken from a boy younger than 18 who was a control in a study of pediatric ulcerative colitis.

The V gene is TRBV30, the J gene TRBJ2-7; TRBD2 is a possible D gene (6 bases). The CDR3 loop spans 15 amino acids. V was trimmed by 0 bases and J by 4 bases, leaving 16 bases between them. Per the germline V gene, CDR1 is GTSNPN and CDR2 is SVGIG (reference sequence). CDR3 residues: CAWSVRDGGSYEQYF. DNA for the CDR3: TGTGCCTGGAGTGTACGCGACGGGGGTTCATACGAGCAGTACTTC.

J is TRBJ2-2 and V is TRBV18; 9 nucleotides line up with TRBD2. V lost 0 bases, J lost 3 bases, and 5 bases stayed unmatched. Germline assignment: CDR1 KGHSH and CDR2 LQKENI. The length of the CDR3 is 17 residues. The CDR3 sequence is CASSPPGAGGDTGELFF. The CDR3, as DNA: TGTGCCAGCTCACCACCGGGAGCGGGGGGAGACACCGGGGAGCTGTTTTTT.

This chain joins TRBV4-3 and TRBJ2-2, with 13 bases aligning to TRBD2. The CDR3 has 17 amino acids. With 3 bases clipped from V and 3 bases from J, the junction kept 4 bases outside the gene matches. The V gene's germline CDR1 is LGHNA and CDR2 YSLEER. CDR3 nucleotides: TGCGCCAGCAGCCACGGGACTAGCGGGGAGGACACCGGGGAGCTGTTTTTT. It encodes CASSHGTSGEDTGELFF.

The CDR3 DNA is TGTGCCAGCTCACCAGGGGTCTCCTACAATGAGCAGTTCTTC. Protein: CASSPGVSYNEQFF. V gene TRBV18 combines with J gene TRBJ2-1; D unclear. The CDR3 extends over 14 amino acids. Trimming stripped 2 bases from V and 0 bases from J, with 5 bases between. CDR1 KGHSH and CDR2 LQKENI come from the germline V gene.

V gene TRBV19 combines with J gene TRBJ1-1; D gene uncertain. This CDR3 has 13 amino acids. V gave up 6 bases and J gave up 0 bases, with 8 bases separating them. The germline V gene has CDR1 LNHDA and CDR2 SQIVND (reference sequence). The CDR3 protein is CASRSLVNTEAFF. CDR3 nucleotide sequence: TGTGCCAGTAGATCATTGGTGAACACTGAAGCTTTCTTT.

This chain connects TRBV12-1 to TRBJ2-3. TRBV12-1 is noted as a pseudogene. The CDR3 covers 16 residues. CDR3: CASSLSGDGSTDTQYF. In DNA, the CDR3 is TGTGCCAGCAGCTTGTCTGGGGACGGGAGCACAGATACGCAGTATTTT.

This chain links TRBV5-1 with TRBJ2-5, with D perhaps TRBD2 (6 bases). V was pared by 2 bases and J by 1 base, with 6 bases between. The CDR3 loop spans 13 amino acids. Germline V gives CDR1 SGHRS, CDR2 YFSETQ. The CDR3 nucleotides are TGCGCCAGCAGCTTCGGGAGCCAAGAGACCCAGTACTTC. Residues: CASSFGSQETQYF.

CDR3 in DNA: TGTGCCAGCAGTGACTTGACTAGTAACTACGAGCAGTACTTC. This encodes CASSDLTSNYEQYF. The chain couples TRBV6-5 to TRBJ2-7; a weak D match, TRBD2 (6 bases). Trimming cost V 5 bases and J 3 bases, with 14 bases left between them. The CDR3 spans 14 residues. Germline assignment: CDR1 MNHEY and CDR2 SVGAGI.

The V call is TRBV28, the J call TRBJ1-2; 11 bases agree with TRBD1. The germline gives CDR1 MDHEN, CDR2 SYDVKM. The CDR3 runs to 14 residues. Unmatched junction bases numbered 7, after V lost 5 bases and J lost 8 bases. The CDR3 loop reads CASSPGQGAGGYTF. CDR3 coding DNA: TGTGCCAGCAGTCCAGGACAGGGGGCGGGAGGCTACACCTTC.

This rearrangement joins TRBV19 to TRBJ2-5; the match to TRBD2 covers 12 bases. V dropped 3 bases and J dropped 5; count of bases not matched to a gene: 7. CDR1 and CDR2 from the germline V gene are LNHDA and SQIVND (reference sequence). The CDR3 has 16 amino acids. CDR3 DNA sequence: TGTGCCAGTAGTATGCTAGCGGGAGGGCCGGGGGAGACCCAGTACTTC. As protein: CASSMLAGGPGETQYF. Full variable domain (missing parts from reference TRBV19 and TRBJ2-5): DGGITQSPKYLFRKEGQNVTLSCEQNLNHDAMYWYRQDPGQGLRLIYYSQIVNDFQKGDIAEGYSVSREKKESFPLTVTSAQKNPTAFYLCASSMLAGGPGETQYFGPGTRLLVL.

The J gene is TRBJ1-4, the V gene TRBV5-5; 9 bases line up with TRBD1. V shed 4 bases, J shed 8 bases, and the junction held 12 bases outside the gene matches. This CDR3 is built from 16 residues. Germline CDR1 and CDR2: SGHKS and YYEKEE (reference sequence). CDR3 nucleotides: TGTGCCAGCAGCGAACGGGACAGGGTCGTGAGCGAAAAACTGTTTTTT. It translates to CASSERDRVVSEKLFF. Full variable domain (rest looked up from reference TRBV5-5 and TRBJ1-4): DAGVTQSPTHLIKTRGQQVTLRCSPISGHKSVSWYQQVLGQGPQFIFQYYEKEERGRGNFPDRFSARQFPNYSSELNVNALLLGDSALYLCASSERDRVVSEKLFFGSGTQLSVL.

The gene calls are TRBV5-1 and TRBJ1-2; D not resolved. Germline V CDR1 and CDR2: SGHRS, YFSETQ. Trimming pared 0 bases from V and 4 bases from J, leaving 13 bases between. The CDR3 loop spans 15 amino acids. The CDR3 DNA reads TGCGCCAGCAGCTTGGCCCTCGGTATTAGCTATGGCTACACCTTC. Protein sequence: CASSLALGISYGYTF.

This clone was seen only once. The V gene is TRBV28, the J gene TRBJ2-6; D is perhaps TRBD2 (5 bases). Germline V gene lookup returns CDR1 MDHEN and CDR2 SYDVKM. Trimming removed 8 bases at V and 4 bases at J, with 15 bases between. The CDR3 consists of 15 residues. CDR3 protein: CASAGGSIGANVLTF. The CDR3 coding sequence is TGTGCCAGCGCAGGAGGATCAATCGGGGCCAACGTCCTGACTTTC.

J is TRBJ2-3 and V is TRBV7-2, with unresolved D. Germline-derived CDR1 and CDR2 are SGHTA and FQGNSA. V gave up 5 bases and J gave up 2 bases, with 5 bases separating them. The CDR3 contains 12 residues. The CDR3 region has the DNA TGTGCCAGCAGCATCCTCACAGATACGCAGTATTTT. Its protein product is CASSILTDTQYF.